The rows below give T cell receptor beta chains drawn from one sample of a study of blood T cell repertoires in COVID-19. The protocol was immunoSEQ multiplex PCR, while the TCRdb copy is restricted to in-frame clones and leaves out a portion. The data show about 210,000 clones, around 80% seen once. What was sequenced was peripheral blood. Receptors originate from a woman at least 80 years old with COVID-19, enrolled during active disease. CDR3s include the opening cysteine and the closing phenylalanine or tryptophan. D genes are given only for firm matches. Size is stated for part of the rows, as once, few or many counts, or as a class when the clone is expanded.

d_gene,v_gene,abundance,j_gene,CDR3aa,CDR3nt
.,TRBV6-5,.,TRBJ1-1,CASSQIMNTEAFF,TGTGCCAGCAGTCAGATAATGAACACTGAAGCTTTCTTT
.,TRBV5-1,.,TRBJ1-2,CASSFSGDYGYTF,TGCGCCAGCAGCTTCTCAGGGGATTATGGCTACACCTTC
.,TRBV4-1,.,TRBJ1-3,CASSQELSFSGNTIYF,TGCGCCAGCAGCCAAGAATTGTCATTCTCTGGAAACACCATATATTTT
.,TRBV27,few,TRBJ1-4,CASSDGTPNEKLFF,TGTGCCAGCAGTGACGGGACTCCTAATGAAAAACTGTTTTTT
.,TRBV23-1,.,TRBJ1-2,CASSQSGVVDGYTF,TGCGCCAGCAGTCAATCGGGAGTGGTCGATGGCTACACCTTC
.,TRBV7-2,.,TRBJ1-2,CASSQTRIYGYTF,TGTGCCAGCAGCCAAACGCGGATCTATGGCTACACCTTC
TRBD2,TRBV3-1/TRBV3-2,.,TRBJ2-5,CASSPQLAGGLETQYF,TGTGCCAGCAGCCCCCAGTTAGCGGGGGGGCTCGAGACCCAGTACTTC
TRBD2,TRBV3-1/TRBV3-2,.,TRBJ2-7,CASSPPGTKIYEQYF,TGTGCCAGCAGCCCACCCGGGACTAAGATCTACGAGCAGTACTTC
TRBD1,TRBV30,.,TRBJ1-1,CAWSPRDREAFF,TGTGCCTGGAGTCCCCGGGACAGGGAAGCTTTCTTT
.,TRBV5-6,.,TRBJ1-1,CASSQNYMNTEAFF,TGTGCCAGCAGCCAGAACTACATGAACACTGAAGCTTTCTTT
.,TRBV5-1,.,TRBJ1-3,CASSQGNTIYF,TGCGCCAGCAGCCAGGGAAACACCATATATTTT
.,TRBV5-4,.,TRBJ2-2,CASSGRVADSTGELFF,TGTGCCAGCAGCGGGCGGGTAGCGGACTCCACCGGGGAGCTGTTTTTT
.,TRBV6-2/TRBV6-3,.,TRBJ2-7,CASSYRKGPYEQYF,TGTGCCAGCAGTTACCGAAAGGGGCCCTACGAGCAGTACTTC
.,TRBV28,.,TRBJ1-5,CASSLLRGRSNQPQHF,TGTGCCAGCAGTTTACTTAGGGGCAGGAGCAATCAGCCCCAGCATTTT
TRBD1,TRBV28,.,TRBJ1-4,CASSPSGGGNEKLFF,TGTGCCAGCAGCCCATCAGGGGGTGGTAATGAAAAACTGTTTTTT